The entry that follows covers one T cell receptor beta chain sequence. These data originate in a study of blood T cell repertoires in COVID-19. Original methodology: Reference gene primer amplification yielded estimated nucleated cell counts. TCRdb's table, derived via immunoSEQ multiplex PCR, lists solely in-frame clones and lacks some. V and J calls and clone size are those listed in that table; D and trimming were worked out from the DNA. The table has about 250,000 clones, approximately 85% seen once. The V and J ends lost 1 base and 5 bases, in that order; junction bases with no gene match: 4. CDR1 is SGHTA, CDR2 FQGNSA, per germline. This CDR3 is built from 14 residues.

J is TRBJ1-2 and V is TRBV7-2, with 7 bases matching TRBD1. This receptor was obtained from a woman aged 45-59 years with acute COVID-19. The sequenced sample consisted of PBMCs or T cells enriched from blood (not recorded which). CDR3 DNA: TGTGCCAGCAGCTTAGAGACAGGGCCGTATGGCTACACCTTC. Protein product: CASSLETGPYGYTF.